This T cell receptor beta chain is drawn from a study of regulatory T cells in long-lasting Graves disease (dated by TCRdb to the early 2020s). In the study overall: Patients with newly diagnosed Graves' disease had been on antithyroid drugs for under 3 months. TCR sequencing covered around 13 persistent and roughly 20 newly diagnosed Graves' disease patients, about 35 samples in total. Patients with persistent Graves' disease were compared with patients with newly diagnosed Graves' disease using TCR sequencing and RNA sequencing of peripheral blood. The study took place in China and was registered as a clinical trial.

In the paper's terms, the time point label means: newly diagnosed GD, antithyroid drugs for less than 3 months. For both TCR sequencing and RNA sequencing, RNA was extracted from PBMCs using TRIzol. The diagnosis of Graves' disease followed American Thyroid Association guidelines. Recruitment of patients was carried out at an endocrinology department in Xi'an, China. Each patient gave about 8.1 milliliters of peripheral blood, collected in an EDTA anticoagulant tube. PBMCs were isolated by Ficoll Paque Plus density gradient separation without further T cell sorting. An Agilent 2100 Bioanalyzer and agarose gel were used to check RNA quality, while a NanoDrop 2000 measured RNA concentration. Library preparation was by multiplex PCR. The instrument given in TCRdb is Illumina HiSeq 4000. To build TCR beta libraries, CDR3 regions were amplified by Arm-PCR using iRepertoire HTBI primers. Before sequencing, the PCR products went through gel purification. In the authors' own workflow: Gene usage analysis of CDR3 amino acid clonotypes used the 60 to 75 TRBV and approximately 13 TRBJ segments found across samples. COPE and FqMerger were used to merge the filtered high-quality paired reads into contigs. BLAST was used to align contigs to IMGT TRBV, TRBD and TRBJ reference genes, and CDR3 was defined according to IMGT. Any clonotype with a frequency above 0.1% was counted as a highly expanded clone. Shannon entropy served as the measure of repertoire diversity, while the Gini coefficient captured V-J evenness. A clonotype was considered public if more than one individual shared it. Using fastp at Q25 and MiXCR, TCRdb reprocessed the public reads and kept productive beta chains. Identical CDR3 protein sequences are pooled into one entry, listed with their most common genes and DNA. V and J calls and clone size were set by TCRdb, not the authors. The sample table records 300,000 to 450,000 distinct CDR3 sequences; 15% to 18% of these occur just once. The ten largest clones represent 22% of the sample.

To note about this clonotype: It lacks a known antigen. No quality values exist for individual bases; no much larger clone is one base distant.

Germline trimming amounts to 1 base on V and 9 bases on J, with 3 as the count of junction bases outside the gene matches. The germline V gene yields SGHDN for CDR1 and FVKESK for CDR2. The CDR3, cysteine through phenylalanine, is 14 amino acids long. Just the 42-base CDR3 DNA is kept, in frame starting at base 1. Points the paper makes about the study in general: TRBV28, TRBJ1-2 and TRBJ2-5 were preferentially used in persistent disease, while TRBV20-1 and TRBJ2-1 were favored in newly diagnosed disease. Lower TCR Shannon entropy and fewer highly expanded clones were observed in persistent Graves' disease patients than in newly diagnosed patients, which suggested clonal expansion. The authors noted that the small sample size was a limitation that may lower accuracy. Because the primary lesion, thyroid tissue, could not be accessed, the study looked at peripheral blood alone. A larger number of public clonotypes was shared among persistent patients (about 2,700) than among newly diagnosed patients (roughly 930). Sequencing and analysis were limited to the TCR beta chain.

This specimen consisted of peripheral blood mononuclear cells (PBMCs), obtained at new diagnosis, from a patient treated with antithyroid drugs. The rearranged chain carries TRBV14 and TRBJ1-6, and TRBD1 aligns with 7 junction nucleotides. This TCR derives from a female donor with Graves disease. The CDR3 region reads CASSQGQGLSPLHF. In nucleotides, the sequence is TGTGCCAGCAGCCAAGGACAGGGCCTTTCACCCCTCCACTTT.